The TCR beta chain under discussion was sequenced for a study of OX40 agonist ivuxolimab in advanced cancers. Study findings and constraints: Near-lowest levels of clonal expansion characterized partial responders at 0.1-3.0 mg/kg. There were also nonresponders showing low normalized T-cell clonal expansion. Researchers did not determine the expanded peripheral T cells' antigen specificity.

Trimming took 11 bases from V and 3 from J, leaving 15 bases between them. CDR3 length: 13 amino acids. CDR1 and CDR2 (germline): MNHEY, SMNVEV (reference sequence). As concerns this clone: Its antigen is still unknown.

Produced via immunoSEQ multiplex PCR; TCRdb's table is partial and in-frame only. This table has tens of thousands of clones, roughly 84% appearing once. This sequence joins TRBV27 and TRBJ2-3; D possibly corresponds to TRBD1 (6 bases). This specimen was CD4+ or CD8+ T cells sorted from blood, taken in a trial of the OX40 agonist ivuxolimab. The clonotype comes from an adult with an advanced solid tumor such as melanoma, head and neck, liver or kidney cancer. This CDR3 reads CACRRQGTDTQYF. The CDR3, as DNA: TGTGCCTGCCGCCGGCAGGGGACAGATACGCAGTATTTT.